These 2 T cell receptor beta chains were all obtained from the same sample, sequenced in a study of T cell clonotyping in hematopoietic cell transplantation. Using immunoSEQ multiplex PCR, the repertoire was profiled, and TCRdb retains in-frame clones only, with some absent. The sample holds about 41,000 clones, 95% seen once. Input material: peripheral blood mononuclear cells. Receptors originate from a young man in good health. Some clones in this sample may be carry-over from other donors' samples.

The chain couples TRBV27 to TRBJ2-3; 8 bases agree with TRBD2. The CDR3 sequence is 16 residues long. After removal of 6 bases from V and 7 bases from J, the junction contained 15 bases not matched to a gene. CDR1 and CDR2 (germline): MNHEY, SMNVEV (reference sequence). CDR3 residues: CASSLLDPGGVNTQYF. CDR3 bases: TGTGCCAGCAGCCTACTCGACCCGGGGGGGGTAAATACGCAGTATTTT.

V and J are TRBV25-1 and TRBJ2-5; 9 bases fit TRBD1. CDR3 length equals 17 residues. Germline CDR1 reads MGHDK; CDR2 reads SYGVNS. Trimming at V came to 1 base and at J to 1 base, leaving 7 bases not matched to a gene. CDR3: CASSEFRGTGTQETQYF. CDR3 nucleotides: TGTGCCAGCAGTGAATTTCGAGGGACAGGGACCCAAGAGACCCAGTACTTC.